This TCR beta chain was found in a study of cytomegalovirus exposure and HLA in healthy donors. Findings and limits, study-wide: When analyzed later, the rates of TCR association showed variation by HLA locus, with DRB1 the most and HLA-C the fewest. A later analysis found common viral pathogens apparently linked to several of the most significant clusters.

Germline V gene lookup returns CDR1 SGDLS and CDR2 YYNGEE. V lost 4 bases and J lost 4; bases outside the gene matches: 9. The CDR3 length is 16 residues. Both 60 Vbeta primers and 13 Jbeta primers went into the PCR. The data were produced by immunoSEQ multiplex PCR, yet TCRdb's version contains in-frame clones alone and is incomplete. Altogether some 130,000 clones are present, 60% to 80% being singletons, with the ten largest covering 2% to 2.5%. This clone has more than one count but fewer than ten. Its antigen is unidentified. Healthy bone marrow donors formed the donor group. Sequences were obtained from PBMCs. The receptor was derived from a man younger than 45 in good health and CMV-seronegative. This chain joins TRBV9 and TRBJ2-5, with TRBD2 matching over 11 bases. The CDR3 region is CASSYGTSGSRETQYF. The CDR3 coding sequence is TGTGCCAGCAGCTACGGGACTAGCGGATCGAGAGAGACCCAGTACTTC.